The rows below give T cell receptor beta chains drawn from one sample of a study of blood T cells in healthy people across ages. Using its own MiXCR run on the 5' RACE reads, TCRdb lists one record per CDR3 protein. Of some 1,800,000 distinct CDR3 sequences listed, roughly two fifths are singletons. Sequencing was performed on blood. The receptors were sampled from a human donor in good health. Both conserved end residues are part of each CDR3. A D gene is named only where the DNA matches it firmly. For some rows the clone size is stated as once, few or many, or as a class when expanded; others skip it.

D gene	V gene	clone size	J gene	CDR3 DNA	CDR3 protein
TRBD2	TRBV15	.	TRBJ2-1	TGTGCCACCAGCAGAGATCGAGGGACTAGCGGGAGTGAGCAGTTCTTC	CATSRDRGTSGSEQFF
TRBD2	TRBV4-1	.	TRBJ2-3	TGCGCCAGCAGCCCCCTGCTAGCGGTCACAGATACGCAGTATTTT	CASSPLLAVTDTQYF
.	TRBV28	.	TRBJ2-1	TGTGCCAGCAGTTCCCCGGGTTGGACGGACTCCTACAATGAGCAGTTCTTC	CASSSPGWTDSYNEQFF
.	TRBV28	once	TRBJ1-2	TGTGCCAGTAGGGCAGGCCTTAACTATGGCTACACCTTC	CASRAGLNYGYTF
.	TRBV6-1	few	TRBJ2-1	TGTGCCAGCAGCAGGGATTCCCAGGGTCTGCCCTACAATGAGCAGTTCTTC	CASSRDSQGLPYNEQFF
.	TRBV20-1	many	TRBJ1-6	TGCAGTGCTAGGAGGATAGAGAGCTCCTATAATTCACCCCTCCACTTT	CSARRIESSYNSPLHF
TRBD1	TRBV18	.	TRBJ2-6	TGTGCCAGCTCACCCGGGGACAGTACGTACTCTGGGGCCAACGTCCTGACTTTC	CASSPGDSTYSGANVLTF
TRBD1	TRBV27	few	TRBJ1-2	TGTGCCAGCAGTTCAATGACAGGGGGTATTGTCGATGGCTACACCTTC	CASSSMTGGIVDGYTF
.	TRBV20-1	few	TRBJ2-1	TGCAGTGCTAGACTCCCGGGACCCCATCCACGCAGCTCCTACAATGAGCAGTTCTTC	CSARLPGPHPRSSYNEQFF
TRBD2	TRBV15	.	TRBJ2-5	TGTGCCACCAGCAGGGGTAGCGGGTCAGAGACCCAGTACTTC	CATSRGSGSETQYF
.	TRBV25-1	.	TRBJ2-1	TGTGCCAGCAGTATCCACGACGGGACTCAGTACAATGAGCAGTTCTTC	CASSIHDGTQYNEQFF
.	TRBV20-1	.	TRBJ1-4	TGCAGTGCTAGAGACAGGTCAACGGAAAAACTGTTTTTT	CSARDRSTEKLFF
.	TRBV12-3/TRBV12-4	.	TRBJ2-2	TGTGCCAGCAGTTTTGGCAGGGGCCGGAACACCGGGGAGCTGTTTTTT	CASSFGRGRNTGELFF
TRBD2	TRBV5-1	few	TRBJ2-7	TGCGCCAGCAGCTTGGCCGGGACTAGCGGAGTCTACGAGCAGTACTTC	CASSLAGTSGVYEQYF
TRBD2	TRBV5-1	.	TRBJ2-3	TGCGCCAGCAGCCCGCAAGCGGGGGGGATCACAGATACGCAGTATTTT	CASSPQAGGITDTQYF
.	TRBV5-1	.	TRBJ2-5	TGCGCCAGCAGCTTGTTTTCCTTGCAGGCAGAAAAAGAGACCCAGTACTTC	CASSLFSLQAEKETQYF
.	TRBV7-7	.	TRBJ2-3	TGTGCTAGCAGCGCGGACCGTGGTACGCAGTATTTT	CASSADRGTQYF
TRBD1	TRBV7-6	few	TRBJ2-7	TGTGCCAGCAGCTTAGTAGGGGGCAAATCCTACGAGCAGTACTTC	CASSLVGGKSYEQYF
.	TRBV7-2	.	TRBJ2-3	TGTGCCAGCAGCACCACGGGGGACAGCACAGATACGCAGTATTTT	CASSTTGDSTDTQYF
.	TRBV6-2/TRBV6-3	.	TRBJ2-1	TGTGCCAGCAGTTATACTAGATGCCGCGAGCAGTTCTTC	CASSYTRCREQFF
.	TRBV27	once	TRBJ2-1	TGTGCCAGCAGTTCCCGGGGGCGCGGGGGCTACAATGAGCAGTTCTTC	CASSSRGRGGYNEQFF
.	TRBV27	.	TRBJ2-1	TGTGCCAGCAGTTTATTGTCCCGGGGGATCTCCTACAATGAGCAGTTCTTC	CASSLLSRGISYNEQFF
.	TRBV13	.	TRBJ2-2	TGTGCCAGCAGTTTAGGGTTCACCGGGGAGCTGTTTTTT	CASSLGFTGELFF
.	TRBV24-1	.	TRBJ1-2	TGTGCCACCAGTGACCCTGGGGGCTCTCCTAACTATGGCTACACCTTC	CATSDPGGSPNYGYTF
.	TRBV10-3	many	TRBJ1-2	TGTGCCATCGGGGCACAGGGTAGTAATTGGGGCTACACCTTC	CAIGAQGSNWGYTF
TRBD1	TRBV12-3/TRBV12-4	.	TRBJ1-5	TGTGCCAGCCCCAGGACAGGGTCGAATCAGCCCCAGCATTTT	CASPRTGSNQPQHF
.	TRBV6-5	many	TRBJ2-1	TGTGCCAGCAGAAGTTCCTACTCCTACAATGAGCAGTTCTTC	CASRSSYSYNEQFF
.	TRBV6-1	.	TRBJ1-5	TGTGCCAGCAGTGAATGGGGACAAAGCAATCAGCCCCAGCATTTT	CASSEWGQSNQPQHF
.	TRBV11-2	few	TRBJ2-7	TGTGCCAGCAGGGGAGGACAGACCTACGAGCAGTACTTC	CASRGGQTYEQYF
.	TRBV20-1	.	TRBJ2-3	TGCAGTGCAGGTTTGCCAGGGGTTCCAGATACGCAGTATTTT	CSAGLPGVPDTQYF
TRBD1	TRBV29-1	.	TRBJ1-1	TGCAGCGTTAGGACAGGGTTGGACACTGAAGCTTTCTTT	CSVRTGLDTEAFF